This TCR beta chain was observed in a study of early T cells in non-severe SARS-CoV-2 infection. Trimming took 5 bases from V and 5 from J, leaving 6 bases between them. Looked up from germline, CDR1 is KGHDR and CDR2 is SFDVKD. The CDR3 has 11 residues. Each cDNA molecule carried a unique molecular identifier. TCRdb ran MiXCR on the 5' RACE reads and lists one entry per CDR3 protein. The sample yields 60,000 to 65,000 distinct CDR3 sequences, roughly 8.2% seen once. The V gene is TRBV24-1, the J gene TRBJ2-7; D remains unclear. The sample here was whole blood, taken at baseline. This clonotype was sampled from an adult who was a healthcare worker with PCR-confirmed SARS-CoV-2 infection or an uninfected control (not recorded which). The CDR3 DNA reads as TGTGCCACCAGTGTTGGTAACGAGCAGTACTTC. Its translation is CATSVGNEQYF.